Here is one TCR beta chain with its context. Clones were read by immunoSEQ multiplex PCR, and TCRdb kept only the in-frame ones, dropping some. The table lists over 110,000 clones, roughly 92% of them singletons. This sample is drawn from a study of control samples from healthy donors and cancer patients. V shed 1 base, J shed 5 bases, and the junction held 8 bases outside the gene matches. Germline assignment: CDR1 SGHNT and CDR2 YENEEA. CDR3 size: 15 residues. The chain has TRBV11-3 and TRBJ2-7; 7 bases are a match to TRBD2. The TCR was taken from a man between 25 and 39 years old in good health. Sequenced input: blood. In nucleotides, the CDR3 is TGTGCCAGCAGCTTAGGAGGCGGGAGAGCCCACGAGCAGTACTTC. Protein: CASSLGGGRAHEQYF.